Sequencing of this TCR beta chain was carried out in a study of blood T cell repertoires in COVID-19. On the study more broadly: There were acute and convalescent COVID-19 samples, and they came from the United States, Italy and Spain.

In germline, CDR1 is KGHDR, CDR2 SFDVKD. V gave up 3 bases and J gave up 7 bases, with 11 bases separating them. The CDR3 is made up of 13 amino acids. Original handling: From reference gene primer amplification, estimates of nucleated cell counts were derived. TCRdb's table, derived via immunoSEQ multiplex PCR, lists solely in-frame clones and lacks some. The D gene and trimming were derived from the DNA, and the V and J assignments and clone size from that table. The table records some 530,000 clones, roughly 85% of them present only once. The specimen sequenced was peripheral blood. This chain uses TRBV24-1 with TRBJ2-5; D may be TRBD2 (5 bases). The receptor was derived from a human donor in a cohort sampled during active COVID-19. The CDR3 region has the DNA TGTGCCACCAGTGATGGGAGCCTAGGGACCCAGTACTTC. Translating it yields CATSDGSLGTQYF.